This T cell receptor beta chain originates from a study of human T cells and chemical hapten exposure (dated by TCRdb to the early 2020s). Background for the entire study: Libraries were pooled for sequencing, and per-sample TCR yields varied mainly because of small differences in library volumes within the pool. In alopecia patients, the study followed how the peripheral blood TCR repertoire changed in vivo over primary and secondary sensitization to diphenylcyclopropenone (DPC), a hapten. From each blood RNA sample, both TCR alpha and TCR beta chains were sequenced. Summary of the overall study and its limitations: After repeated subsampling, the strength of the expansion versus patch-test correlation and the threshold at which it became significant changed. DPC sensitization did not change how many TCRs were above 1 in 1000 frequency, and no evidence was found of alterations in global repertoire structure.

Cut back by 6 bases and 4 bases, the V and J ends lie 12 bases apart. Reading the germline V gene gives CDR1 ENHRY and CDR2 SYGVKD. There are 14 amino acids in the CDR3, from cysteine to phenylalanine inclusive. Of the read, only the CDR3 DNA is kept; its 42 bases are in frame from base 1. The protocol used for the library was RACE. The sequencing machine was a NextSeq 500. Library preparation attached unique molecular identifiers to individual cDNA molecules for quantitative, reproducible TCR counting. Turning to the authors' computational methods: A median of roughly 98,000 TCRs per sample was observed, with a range of about 23,224 to 690,600. V, J and CDR3 annotation of the TCR reads was carried out using the Decombinator software suite. For PS versus PT1 abundance plots, all samples were subsampled to the same number of TCRs (28,000). Expanded TCRs were defined as absent before sensitization and observed at least eight times at the 2-week time point. TCRdb itself trimmed the public reads at Q25 with fastp, ran MiXCR and retained productive beta chains. For every CDR3 protein sequence, its rows merge into one entry that carries the most common genes and DNA. Clone size and V and J calls follow TCRdb, not the original study. The sample table contains 100,000 to 150,000 distinct CDR3 sequences; only one count was recorded for approximately 9.5% of them. 1.5% to 2% of the sample lies in the top ten.

The sample's time point label, in plain terms: healthy volunteer bleed at 2 weeks. Total RNA was extracted from unfractionated whole blood that had been collected in Tempus Blood RNA tubes. A handful of healthy volunteers were used as TCR sequencing controls and were bled at day 0, 2 weeks and 6 weeks. To note about this clonotype: The antigen it recognizes is unknown. Qualities for individual bases were not recorded, and no much larger clone is one base off.

Material: whole blood. The receptor's source is a male donor in good health. Some clones in this sample may be carry-over from other donors' samples. The V and J segments used are TRBV10-3 and TRBJ2-2; too little of a D gene remains to name it. The CDR3 reads CAIRSSTGTGELFF. The DNA is TGTGCCATCAGATCGTCTACGGGCACCGGGGAGCTGTTTTTT.